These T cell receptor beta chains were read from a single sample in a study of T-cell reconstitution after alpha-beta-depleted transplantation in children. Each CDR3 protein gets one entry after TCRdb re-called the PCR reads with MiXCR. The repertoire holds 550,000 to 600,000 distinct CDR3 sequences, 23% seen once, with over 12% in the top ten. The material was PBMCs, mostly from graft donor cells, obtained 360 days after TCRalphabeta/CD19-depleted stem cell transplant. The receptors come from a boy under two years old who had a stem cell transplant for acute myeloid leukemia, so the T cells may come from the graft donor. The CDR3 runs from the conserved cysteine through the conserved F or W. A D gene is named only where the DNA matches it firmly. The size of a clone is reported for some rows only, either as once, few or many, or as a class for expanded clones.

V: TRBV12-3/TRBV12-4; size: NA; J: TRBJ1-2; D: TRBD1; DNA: TGTGCCAGCAGTCCCGGGACAGGGGGTATCGGTAACTATGGCTACACCTTC; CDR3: CASSPGTGGIGNYGYTF
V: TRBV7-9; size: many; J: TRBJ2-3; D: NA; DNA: TGTGCCAGCAGCTTCTCCGAAGATACGCAGTATTTT; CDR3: CASSFSEDTQYF
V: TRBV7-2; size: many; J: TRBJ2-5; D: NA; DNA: TGTGCCAGCAGCTTAGCCGCGGAGACCCAGTACTTC; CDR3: CASSLAAETQYF
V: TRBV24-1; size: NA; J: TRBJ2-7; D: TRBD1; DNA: TGTGCCACCAGTGACATCGGACAGGGGAACGAGCAGTACTTC; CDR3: CATSDIGQGNEQYF
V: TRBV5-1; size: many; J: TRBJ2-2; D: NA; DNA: TGCGCCAGCAGCGTTAATACGGGACTCTCTACCGGGGAGCTGTTTTTT; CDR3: CASSVNTGLSTGELFF
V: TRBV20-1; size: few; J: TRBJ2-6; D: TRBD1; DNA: TGCAGTGCTCGACGCTCCGGGACAGGGCCTCTCTCTGGGGCCAACGTCCTGACTTTC; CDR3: CSARRSGTGPLSGANVLTF
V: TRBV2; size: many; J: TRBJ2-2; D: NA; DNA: TGTGCCAGCAGGGGGACGGCCGGGGAGCTGTTTTTT; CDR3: CASRGTAGELFF
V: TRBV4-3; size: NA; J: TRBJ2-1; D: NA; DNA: TGCGCCAGCAGCCAAGAGGAATCTTCCTACAATGAGCAGTTCTTC; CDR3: CASSQEESSYNEQFF
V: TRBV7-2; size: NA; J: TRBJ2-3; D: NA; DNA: TGTGCCAGCAGCTTAGAGGATTCCACAGATACGCAGTATTTT; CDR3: CASSLEDSTDTQYF
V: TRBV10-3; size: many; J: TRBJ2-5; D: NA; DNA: TGTGCCATCAGGGTTGGGGAGACCCAGTACTTC; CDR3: CAIRVGETQYF
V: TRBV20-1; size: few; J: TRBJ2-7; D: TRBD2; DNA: TGCAGTGCTAGGGATCTTAGCGGGGGATCCTACGAGCAGTACTTC; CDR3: CSARDLSGGSYEQYF
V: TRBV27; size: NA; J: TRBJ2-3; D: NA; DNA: TGTGCCAGCAGTGTTACACAGGCCTCTACGCAGTATTTT; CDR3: CASSVTQASTQYF
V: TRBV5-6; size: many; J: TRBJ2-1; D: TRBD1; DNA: TGTGCCAGCAGCTCGCCCGGGACAGGGGGCCATGAGCAGTTCTTC; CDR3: CASSSPGTGGHEQFF
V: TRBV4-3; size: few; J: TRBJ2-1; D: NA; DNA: TGCGCCAGCAGCCAAGGCCAAGACAGGGAGCAGTTCTTC; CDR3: CASSQGQDREQFF
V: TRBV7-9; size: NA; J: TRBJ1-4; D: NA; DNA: TGTGCCAGCAGCTATGGGCGGGAAAAACTGTTTTTT; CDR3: CASSYGREKLFF
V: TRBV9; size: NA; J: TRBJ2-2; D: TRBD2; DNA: TGTGCCAGCAGCGTAGCGCGGGGCCCGGGAGGCGGGGAGCTGTTTTTT; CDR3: CASSVARGPGGGELFF
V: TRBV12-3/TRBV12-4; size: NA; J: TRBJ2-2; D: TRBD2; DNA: TGTGCCAGCAGTTCCGGCGGGGGGTGGTTGGGGGAGCTGTTTTTT; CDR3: CASSSGGGWLGELFF
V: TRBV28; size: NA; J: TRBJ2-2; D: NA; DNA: TGTGCGTCGAAGGGACCGCCAAACACCGGGGAGCTGTTTTTT; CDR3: CASKGPPNTGELFF
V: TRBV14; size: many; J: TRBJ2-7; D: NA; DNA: TGTGCCAGCAGCCAAGATGGGATCTCCTCCTACGAGCAGTACTTC; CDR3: CASSQDGISSYEQYF
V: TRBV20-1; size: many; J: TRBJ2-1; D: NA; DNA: TGCAGTGTTAAGGGGGGACTAAGCTCCTACAATGAGCAGTTCTTC; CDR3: CSVKGGLSSYNEQFF
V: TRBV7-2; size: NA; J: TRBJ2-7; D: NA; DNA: TGTGCCAGCAGCGCCACGACTATCTACGAGCAGTACTTC; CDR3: CASSATTIYEQYF
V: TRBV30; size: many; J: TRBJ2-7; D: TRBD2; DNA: TGTGCCTGGAGCGGGGGGACCTACGAGCAGTACTTC; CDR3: CAWSGGTYEQYF
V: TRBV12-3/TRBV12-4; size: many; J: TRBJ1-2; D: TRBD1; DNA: TGTGCCAGCAGTCCTGGGACAGGGGGGTTCCGTGGCTACACCTTC; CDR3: CASSPGTGGFRGYTF
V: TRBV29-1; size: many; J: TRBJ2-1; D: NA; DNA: TGCAGCGCCCCCGGGCACCTCGCCTACAATGAGCAGTTCTTC; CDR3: CSAPGHLAYNEQFF
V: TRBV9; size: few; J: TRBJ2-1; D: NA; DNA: TGTGCCAGCAGCGTATCCAGCAACAATGAGCAGTTCTTC; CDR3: CASSVSSNNEQFF
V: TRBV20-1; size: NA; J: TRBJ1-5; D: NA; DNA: TGCAGTGCTACAACGGGGGTGGGCAATCAGCCCCAGCATTTT; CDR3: CSATTGVGNQPQHF
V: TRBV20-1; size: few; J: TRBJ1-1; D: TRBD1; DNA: TGCAGTGCCGGGGACAGGGCGGGAACTGAAGCTTTCTTT; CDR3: CSAGDRAGTEAFF